This T cell receptor beta chain was captured by sequencing in a study of cytomegalovirus exposure and HLA in healthy donors. The primer mix had 60 Vbeta and 13 Jbeta primers. The table came from immunoSEQ multiplex PCR; TCRdb's copy has only in-frame clones and leaves some out. The sample shows fewer than 90,000 clones, around 70% of them seen only once. Whole-study findings and limits: Because they were indistinguishable, some V segments, including TRBV6-2 and TRBV6-3, were excluded.

This clone came up a few times. Its target is not known. From germline, CDR1 is SGHAT and CDR2 FQNNGV. This CDR3 spans 13 amino acids. V was clipped by 5 bases and J by 4 bases; unmatched bases: 2. The origin of this receptor is a man in his forties or fifties in good health and CMV-seropositive. Material: PBMCs. This rearrangement joins TRBV11-2 to TRBJ1-1; 9 nucleotides line up with TRBD1. In DNA, the CDR3 is TGTGCCAGCAGCCAGACAGGGGGCACTGAAGCTTTCTTT. It encodes CASSQTGGTEAFF.